Listed below are T cell receptor beta chains from one sample, sequenced in a study of blood T cell repertoires in COVID-19. The repertoire was sequenced with immunoSEQ multiplex PCR; TCRdb's copy has only in-frame clones and lacks some. The data hold about 160,000 clones, with around 93% observed a single time. Sequencing input: peripheral blood. The receptors here all came from a woman in her fifties or sixties with acute or convalescent COVID-19. The CDR3 runs from the conserved cysteine through the conserved F or W. A D gene is named only where the DNA matches it firmly. The size entry is marked missing in some rows and otherwise reads once, few, many or a size class.

>.|.|TRBV29-1|TRBJ1-1
TGCAGCGTTTATTACACGAACACTGAAGCTTTCTTT
CSVYYTNTEAFF
>few|.|TRBV18|TRBJ1-6
TGTGCCAGCTCACCTCGTCAGGGTCGGGCGAATAACTATTCACCCCTCCACTTT
CASSPRQGRANNYSPLHF
>.|.|TRBV5-4|TRBJ1-1
TGTGCCAGCAGCCCCGGCCTAGGTGAAGCTTTCTTT
CASSPGLGEAFF
>.|TRBD1|TRBV14|TRBJ2-1
TGTGCCAGCAGCCAAGATATATGGGTGGGGCAGGGGGCGAACAATGAGCAGTTCTTC
CASSQDIWVGQGANNEQFF
>.|.|TRBV2|TRBJ1-1
TGTGCCAGCCAATGGGAGACTGAAGCTTTCTTT
CASQWETEAFF
>.|TRBD1|TRBV27|TRBJ1-2
TGTGCCAGCAGTTTGGCAGGGGGCGCCGGTAACTATGGCTACACCTTC
CASSLAGGAGNYGYTF
>.|.|TRBV10-3|TRBJ2-3
TGTGCCATCAGTGGGGAGTCAGATACGCAGTATTTT
CAISGESDTQYF
>.|.|TRBV3-1/TRBV3-2|TRBJ1-4
TGTGCCAGCAGCAAGGGACGGGGGTGGACTAATGAAAAACTGTTTTTT
CASSKGRGWTNEKLFF
>.|.|TRBV18|TRBJ1-4
TGTGCCAGCTCACCAGGGCTTAGAGAAAAACTGTTTTTT
CASSPGLREKLFF
>.|.|TRBV3-1/TRBV3-2|TRBJ2-7
TGTGCCAGCAGCCAAGCGGACAGTTCCAGCTCCTACGAGCAGTACTTC
CASSQADSSSSYEQYF
>.|.|TRBV18|TRBJ1-5
TGTGCCAGCTCACCAACAGGGTCCCCAAATCAGCCCCAGCATTTT
CASSPTGSPNQPQHF
>once|.|TRBV5-1|TRBJ1-4
TGCGCCAGCAGCTTGGGGGCTTCGGGGCGCGGGGAGGAAAAACTGTTTTTT
CASSLGASGRGEEKLFF
>once|TRBD1|TRBV30|TRBJ1-1
TGTGCCTGGAGTGTACGACAGGGGGGCGGCACTGAAGCTTTCTTT
CAWSVRQGGGTEAFF
>.|.|TRBV19|TRBJ1-1
TGTGCCAGTAGTATGGAGGGCCTACTGAACACTGAAGCTTTCTTT
CASSMEGLLNTEAFF
>once|.|TRBV28|TRBJ1-1
TGTGCCAGCAGTTACGTAGACGGAACGAGGGCCGCTTTCTTT
CASSYVDGTRAAFF
>.|.|TRBV3-1/TRBV3-2|TRBJ1-5
TGTGCCAGCAGCCAAAACGCGGGGCGTCAGCCCCAGCATTTT
CASSQNAGRQPQHF
>.|.|TRBV5-1|TRBJ2-2
TGCGCCAGCAGGGCGGGACCTACGAACACCGGGGAGCTGTTTTTT
CASRAGPTNTGELFF
>.|.|TRBV2|TRBJ2-7
TGTGCCAGCAGGGACCACAGGGGACTTTACGAGCAGTACTTC
CASRDHRGLYEQYF
>.|TRBD1|TRBV19|TRBJ1-2
TGTGCCAGTAGTGCGGGACAGGGCACGCGGGGCTACACCTTC
CASSAGQGTRGYTF
>.|TRBD1|TRBV6-5|TRBJ1-2
TGTGCCAGCAGTTACAGGGAACAGGGGTCTGTGGAGGGCTACACCTTC
CASSYREQGSVEGYTF
>.|TRBD1|TRBV19|TRBJ1-1
TGTGCCAGTAGAGGGGGCGCGGGGACTGAAGCTTTCTTT
CASRGGAGTEAFF
>.|.|TRBV7-2|TRBJ2-7
TGTGCCAGCAGCTTAGACAGGGCTTACTACGAGCAGTACTTC
CASSLDRAYYEQYF